A single sample gave rise to the 23 T cell receptor beta chains below, sequenced in a study of post-analysis software for immune sequencing data. Study results and caveats: Four or five TRBV segments, TRBV5-6, TRBV5-1 and TRBV20-1 among them, were found more frequent in patients than controls.

Unique molecular identifiers were present in the TCR beta cDNA libraries. TCRdb reprocessed the PCR reads via MiXCR and lists one record per CDR3 protein. The sample holds about 180,000 distinct CDR3 sequences, 30% seen once. For these TCRs, the target antigens are not known. The sample comprised blood. The receptor source for this set is a girl aged 5-17 years with multiple sclerosis.

The rearrangement uses TRBV10-3 and TRBJ2-7; weak D call: TRBD1 (5 bases). The V end was cut by 4 bases, the J end by 3 bases, with 13 bases between. CDR3 length equals 14 residues. Germline V lookup: CDR1 ENHRY, CDR2 SYGVKD. CDR3 amino acids: CAISGLSGNYEQYF. DNA for the CDR3: TGTGCCATCAGTGGGTTGTCAGGGAACTACGAGCAGTACTTC.

This clonotype was found a few times. This chain connects TRBV12-3 or TRBV12-4 to TRBJ1-5, with TRBD1 as a possible D gene (6 bases). The germline V and J ends were trimmed by 6 bases and 2 bases, with 14 bases remaining between them. CDR3 size: 15 residues. For the CDR3, the DNA is TGTGCCAGCAGCGACCCCAGGGGTGGCAATCAGCCCCAGCATTTT. Protein: CASSDPRGGNQPQHF.

The chain has TRBV20-1 and TRBJ1-1; D perhaps matches TRBD1 (5 bases). This CDR3 is built from 14 residues. Per germline, CDR1 DFQATT and CDR2 SNEGSKA (reference sequence). V was trimmed by 2 bases and J by 0 bases, leaving 10 bases between them. This CDR3 is CSARRGQMNTEAFF. CDR3 in DNA: TGCAGTGCTAGAAGGGGTCAGATGAACACTGAAGCTTTCTTT.

The rearrangement joins TRBV3-1 to TRBJ2-2; TRBD2 matches 8 bases. The CDR3 is 16 amino acids. Losses at the gene ends were 0 bases for V and 3 bases for J; bases not matched to a gene: 3. Germline assignment: CDR1 LGHDT and CDR2 YNNKEL (reference sequence). The CDR3 DNA follows: TGTGCCAGCAGCCAAGAAGGACTAGCAGACACCGGGGAGCTGTTTTTT. Translation: CASSQEGLADTGELFF.

This clonotype has a count of ten or more. The chain is built from TRBV7-9 and TRBJ1-1; D is ambiguous. In germline, CDR1 is SEHNR, CDR2 FQNEAQ (reference sequence). This CDR3 spans 13 amino acids. V was trimmed by 5 bases and J by 5 bases, leaving 12 bases between them. CDR3 loop: CASSQASGTEAFF. CDR3 bases: TGTGCCAGCAGCCAAGCTTCGGGGACTGAAGCTTTCTTT.

This sequence joins TRBV27 and TRBJ1-2; D remains unclear. CDR3 length: 9 residues. The germline V gene has CDR1 MNHEY and CDR2 SMNVEV (reference sequence). V lost 6 bases and J 9 bases, leaving 5 bases between the germline ends. The CDR3 reads CASSTRYTF. DNA of the CDR3: TGTGCCAGCAGCACCCGCTACACCTTC.

The V and J genes are TRBV20-1 and TRBJ1-4; no reliable D call. Germline CDR1 and CDR2: DFQATT and SNEGSKA (reference sequence). The CDR3 has 13 amino acids. Trimming took 5 bases from V and 4 from J, leaving 11 bases between them. The DNA for the CDR3 is TGCAGTGCTGAATCAGCGGATAATGAAAAACTGTTTTTT. Translating gives CSAESADNEKLFF.

This clonotype was counted only a few times. This chain connects TRBV2 to TRBJ1-6; no reliable D call. The germline V and J ends were trimmed by 6 bases and 11 bases, with 14 bases remaining between them. Germline V gives CDR1 SNHLY, CDR2 FYNNEI. This CDR3 is built from 13 residues. In nucleotides, the CDR3 is TGTGCCAGCAGAGGAGAGATCTCGGCACCCCTCCACTTT. This codes for CASRGEISAPLHF.

Of note for this clonotype: This sequence may be a read error, since a much larger clone differs from it by one base. The rearrangement joins TRBV2 to TRBJ2-5; D may be TRBD1 (5 bases). Per the germline V gene, CDR1 is SNHLY and CDR2 is FYNNEI. The CDR3 extends over 12 amino acids. In nucleotides, the CDR3 is TGTGCCGGCAGGGTCTGGCTAGAGGCCCAGTACTTC. Protein product: CAGRVWLEAQYF. The whole variable domain, filled in from reference TRBV2 and TRBJ2-5, reads EPEVTQTPSHQVTQMGQEVILRCVPISNHLYFYWYRQILGQKVEFLVSFYNNEISEKSEIFDDQFSVERPDGSNFTLKIRSTKLEDSAMYFCAGRVWLEAQYFGPGTRLLVL.

The chain is built from TRBV2 and TRBJ2-3, with D maybe TRBD2 (6 bases). The CDR3 runs to 16 residues. Germline lookup yields CDR1 SNHLY and CDR2 FYNNEI. Trimming shortened V by 8 bases and J by 3 bases, and 21 bases separated the two germline ends. CDR3 loop: CASDLLSPGETDTQYF. The CDR3 DNA follows: TGTGCCAGCGACCTATTAAGCCCGGGGGAGACAGATACGCAGTATTTT.

The rearrangement links TRBV11-1 to TRBJ1-1; TRBD1 might be the D (5 bases). This CDR3 has 14 amino acids. Between the trimmed V and J ends, which lost 3 bases and 3 bases, there was a span of 11 bases. Germline CDR1 reads SGHAT; CDR2 reads FQDESV (reference sequence). CDR3 sequence reads: CASSFQLGDTEAFF. For the CDR3, the DNA is TGTGCCAGCAGCTTTCAGTTGGGGGACACTGAAGCTTTCTTT.

This rearrangement joins TRBV20-1 to TRBJ2-3; 12 positions agree with TRBD2. The CDR3 is 17 residues long. J lost 0 bases, V lost 3 bases, and 7 bases had no gene match. Germline-derived CDR1 and CDR2 are DFQATT and SNEGSKA (reference sequence). For the CDR3, the DNA is TGCAGTGCTAGTATCCTAGCGGGAGGGCCTAGCACAGATACGCAGTATTTT. Translation gives CSASILAGGPSTDTQYF.

This clonotype was seen more than once but under ten times. This chain connects TRBV12-3 or TRBV12-4 to TRBJ2-2; D call uncertain. V lost 6 bases and J lost 5, with 10 bases in between. The CDR3 spans 13 residues. CDR3 DNA: TGTGCCAGCAGGCCCCTCTCTACCGGGGAGCTGTTTTTT. It translates to CASRPLSTGELFF.

This clonotype has more than one count but fewer than ten. The chain has TRBV6-6 and TRBJ1-1; tentatively, D is TRBD1 (6 bases). The V gene's germline CDR1 is MNHNY and CDR2 SVGAGI (reference sequence). The V and J ends lost 5 bases and 1 base respectively, with 14 bases between them. The CDR3 contains 15 residues. CDR3 coding DNA: TGTGCCAGCAGTCAAATGACAGGACAGAACACTGAAGCTTTCTTT. Translating it yields CASSQMTGQNTEAFF.

The rearrangement joins TRBV12-3 or TRBV12-4 to TRBJ1-6; 7 bases map to TRBD1. The CDR3 has 13 amino acids. Germline trimming cut 5 bases from V and 8 bases from J; bases unmatched to any gene: 3. The CDR3 spells CASSEQGHSPLHF. The CDR3 bases are TGTGCCAGCAGTGAACAGGGGCATTCACCCCTCCACTTT.

The chain couples TRBV20-1 to TRBJ1-6; perhaps TRBD1 as D (5 bases). The germline CDR1 and CDR2 sequences are DFQATT and SNEGSKA (reference sequence). The CDR3 has 14 residues. CDR3 residues: CGGRSGGYNSPLHF. DNA for the CDR3: TGCGGTGGGAGGAGCGGGGGGTATAATTCACCCCTCCACTTT.

The J gene is TRBJ2-5, the V gene TRBV7-8; D unresolved. Germline CDR1 SGHVS, CDR2 FQNEAQ. This CDR3 contains 12 residues. The V end was cut by 1 base, the J end by 7 bases, with 7 bases between. As DNA, the CDR3 is TGTGCCAGCAGCTTAGGGTCCGGGACCCAGTACTTC. It yields the protein CASSLGSGTQYF.

A remark on this clonotype: This may stem from a read error, because a much larger clone lies one nucleotide away. The rearrangement uses TRBV10-3 and TRBJ2-1; possible D gene TRBD2, 5 bases. Germline CDR1 and CDR2: ENHRY and SYGVKD. The CDR3 is made up of 16 amino acids. The CDR3 spells CTISESGGQPPREQFF. Written as DNA, the CDR3 is TGTACCATCAGTGAGTCTGGCGGGCAACCTCCCAGGGAGCAGTTCTTC.

In its sample, this clonotype was seen many times. The chain recombines TRBV29-1 with TRBJ2-1; 8 bases match TRBD2. The CDR3 spans 11 residues. CDR1 and CDR2 from the germline V gene are SQVTM and ANQGSEA. V trimming: 7 bases; J trimming: 9 bases; junction bases outside the gene matches: 5. DNA of the CDR3: TGCAGCGCGACTAGCGAGACTGAGCAGTTCTTC. Encoded protein: CSATSETEQFF.

A remark on this clonotype: This sequence may be a read error, since a much larger clone differs from it by one base. This chain uses TRBV7-2 with TRBJ2-7; 9 nucleotides align to TRBD2. Germline trimming cut 5 bases from V and 5 bases from J; bases unmatched to any gene: 10. CDR3 length: 15 residues. The germline CDR1 and CDR2 sequences are SGHTA and FQGNSA. DNA of the CDR3: TGTGCCAGCAGCATAAATAGCGGGAGCGGGAACGAGCAGTACTTC. Its translation is CASSINSGSGNEQYF. Full variable domain (outside the CDR3, taken from reference TRBV7-2 and TRBJ2-7): GAGVSQSPSNKVTEKGKDVELRCDPISGHTALYWYRQSLGQGLEFLIYFQGNSAPDKSGLPSDRFSAERTGGSVSTLTIQRTQQEDSAVYLCASSINSGSGNEQYFGPGTRLTVT.

V and J are TRBV25-1 and TRBJ2-1; 11 bases are shared with TRBD2. Germline assignment: CDR1 MGHDK and CDR2 SYGVNS. With V trimmed by 4 bases and J by 4 bases, 12 bases remained unmatched. This CDR3 region has 18 residues. CDR3 residues: CASSGTSGRSLPYNEQFF. The CDR3 bases are TGTGCCAGCAGTGGAACTAGCGGGAGAAGTCTCCCGTACAATGAGCAGTTCTTC.

The chain uses TRBV7-2 and TRBJ2-5; tentatively, D is TRBD1 (5 bases). The V end lost 5 bases, the J end lost 5 bases, and 15 bases lay between the germline ends. Germline V CDR1 and CDR2: SGHTA, FQGNSA. This CDR3 has 14 residues. For the CDR3, the DNA is TGTGCCAGCAGCCCTAGACAGAGCTCTGAGACCCAGTACTTC. Translating gives CASSPRQSSETQYF. The variable domain in full, with the rest retrieved from reference TRBV7-2 and TRBJ2-5, is GAGVSQSPSNKVTEKGKDVELRCDPISGHTALYWYRQSLGQGLEFLIYFQGNSAPDKSGLPSDRFSAERTGGSVSTLTIQRTQQEDSAVYLCASSPRQSSETQYFGPGTRLLVL.

This clonotype was recorded a few times. This chain joins TRBV28 and TRBJ2-3, with a possible D match to TRBD2 (5 bases). Trimming removed 4 bases from V and 0 bases from J, with 23 bases in between. Germline CDR1 reads MDHEN; CDR2 reads SYDVKM. This CDR3 comprises 19 residues. The CDR3 spells CASSSDYRTFTTSTDTQYF. For the CDR3, the DNA is TGTGCCAGCAGTTCCGACTACCGGACTTTTACAACCAGCACAGATACGCAGTATTTT.